Shown below are 3 T cell receptor beta chains from a single sample sequenced in a study of neurological immune-mediated disorders. MiXCR, run by TCRdb on the 5' RACE reads, gives a single entry per CDR3 protein. The sample has 35,000 to 45,000 distinct CDR3 sequences, 13% to 15% seen once. Sequenced: PBMCs. The source is a woman aged 45-65 years with HTLV-1-associated myelopathy (HAM/TSP).

At least ten counts were recorded for this clonotype. The chain links TRBV5-4 to TRBJ1-6, with unresolved D. CDR3 length equals 12 residues. From germline, CDR1 is SGHNT and CDR2 YYREEE (reference sequence). The V gene lost 1 base and the J gene lost 6 bases, with 2 bases spanning the gap. CDR3 loop: CASSLPNSPLHF. CDR3 in DNA: TGTGCCAGCAGCTTGCCTAATTCACCCCTCCACTTT.

This clonotype was counted at least ten times. The CDR3 spells CASSSGDRRSTEAFF. CDR3 nucleotide sequence: TGCGCCAGCAGCTCCGGGGACAGAAGAAGCACTGAAGCTTTCTTT. The rearrangement links TRBV5-1 to TRBJ1-1; the match to TRBD1 covers 7 bases. Germline V gene lookup returns CDR1 SGHRS and CDR2 YFSETQ. The CDR3 length is 15 residues. With 3 bases clipped from V and 4 bases from J, the junction kept 9 bases outside the gene matches.

There are a few counts of this clonotype. The V call is TRBV3-1, the J call TRBJ2-3; D not certain. Trimming removed 3 bases at V and 4 bases at J, with 11 bases between. The CDR3 contains 14 residues. Germline V gene sequence: CDR1 LGHDT, CDR2 YNNKEL (reference sequence). The DNA for the CDR3 is TGTGCCAGCAGCCATTATTCAGCACCAGATACGCAGTATTTT. Translation: CASSHYSAPDTQYF.